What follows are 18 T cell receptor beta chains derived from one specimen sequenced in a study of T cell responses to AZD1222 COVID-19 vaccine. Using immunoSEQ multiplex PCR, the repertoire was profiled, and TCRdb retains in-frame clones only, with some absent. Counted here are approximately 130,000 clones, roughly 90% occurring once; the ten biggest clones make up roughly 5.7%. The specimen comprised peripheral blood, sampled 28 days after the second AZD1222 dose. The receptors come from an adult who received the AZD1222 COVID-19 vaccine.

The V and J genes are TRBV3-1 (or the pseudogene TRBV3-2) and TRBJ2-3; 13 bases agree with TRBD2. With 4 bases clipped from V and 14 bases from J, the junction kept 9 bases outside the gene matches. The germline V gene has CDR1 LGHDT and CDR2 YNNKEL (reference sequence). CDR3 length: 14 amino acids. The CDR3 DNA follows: TGTGCCAGCAGCCCTGGGACTAGCGGGAATCCCTGGTATTTT. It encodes CASSPGTSGNPWYF.

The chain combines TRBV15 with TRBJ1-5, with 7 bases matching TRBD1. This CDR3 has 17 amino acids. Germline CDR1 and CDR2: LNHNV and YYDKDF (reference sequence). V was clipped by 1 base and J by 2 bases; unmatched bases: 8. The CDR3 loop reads CATSRAREGAGNQPQHF. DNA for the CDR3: TGTGCCACCAGCAGAGCGAGAGAGGGGGCGGGCAATCAGCCCCAGCATTTT.

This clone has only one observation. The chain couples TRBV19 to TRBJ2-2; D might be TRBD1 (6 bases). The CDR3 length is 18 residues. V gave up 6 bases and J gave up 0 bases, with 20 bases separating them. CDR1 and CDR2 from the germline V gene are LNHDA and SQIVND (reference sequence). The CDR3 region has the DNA TGTGCCAGTAGCTATGACTGGACAGCCATTTCGAACACCGGGGAGCTGTTTTTT. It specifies CASSYDWTAISNTGELFF.

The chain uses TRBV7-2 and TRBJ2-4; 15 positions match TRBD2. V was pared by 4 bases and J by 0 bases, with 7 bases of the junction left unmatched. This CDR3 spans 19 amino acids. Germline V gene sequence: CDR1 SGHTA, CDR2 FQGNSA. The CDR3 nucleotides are TGTGCCAGCAGCTACGGGACTAGCGGGGGGTCCTTAGCCAAAAACATTCAGTACTTC. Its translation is CASSYGTSGGSLAKNIQYF.

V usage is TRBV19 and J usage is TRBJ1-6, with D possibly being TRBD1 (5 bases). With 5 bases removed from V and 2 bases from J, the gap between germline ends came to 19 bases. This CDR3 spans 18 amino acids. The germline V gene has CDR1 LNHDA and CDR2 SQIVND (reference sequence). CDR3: CASSSDLLGGTYNSPLHF. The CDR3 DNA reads TGTGCCAGTAGTTCCGACCTCCTCGGGGGTACCTATAATTCACCCCTCCACTTT.

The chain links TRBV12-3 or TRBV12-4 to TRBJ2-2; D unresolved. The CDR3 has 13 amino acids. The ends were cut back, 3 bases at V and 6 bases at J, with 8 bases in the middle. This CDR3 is CASSFGQAGELFF. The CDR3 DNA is TGTGCCAGCAGTTTCGGGCAAGCCGGGGAGCTGTTTTTT.

The CDR3 reads CASSLFRGSMNTEAFF. CDR3 bases: TGTGCCAGCAGTTTATTCCGGGGCAGCATGAACACTGAAGCTTTCTTT. This chain uses TRBV28 with TRBJ1-1, with D perhaps matching TRBD1 (5 bases). V lost 1 base to trimming and J lost 0 bases, with 12 bases between them. Germline V gives CDR1 MDHEN, CDR2 SYDVKM. This CDR3 contains 16 residues.

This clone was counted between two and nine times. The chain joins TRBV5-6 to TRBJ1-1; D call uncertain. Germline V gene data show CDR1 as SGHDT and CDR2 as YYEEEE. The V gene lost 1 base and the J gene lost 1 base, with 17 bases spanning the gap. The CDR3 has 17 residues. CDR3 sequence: CASSLWRNRGENTEAFF. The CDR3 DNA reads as TGTGCCAGCAGCTTGTGGCGCAATCGGGGAGAGAACACTGAAGCTTTCTTT. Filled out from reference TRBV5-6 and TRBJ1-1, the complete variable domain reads DAGVTQSPTHLIKTRGQQVTLRCSPKSGHDTVSWYQQALGQGPQFIFQYYEEEERQRGNFPDRFSGHQFPNYSSELNVNALLLGDSALYLCASSLWRNRGENTEAFFGQGTRLTVV.

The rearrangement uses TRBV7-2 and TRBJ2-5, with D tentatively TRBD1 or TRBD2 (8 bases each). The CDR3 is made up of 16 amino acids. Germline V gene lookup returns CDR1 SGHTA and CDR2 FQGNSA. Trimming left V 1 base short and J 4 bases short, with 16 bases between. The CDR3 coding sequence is TGTGCCAGCAGCTTAGGAGGCGGGGGGACAGGAGAGACCCAGTACTTC. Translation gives CASSLGGGGTGETQYF.

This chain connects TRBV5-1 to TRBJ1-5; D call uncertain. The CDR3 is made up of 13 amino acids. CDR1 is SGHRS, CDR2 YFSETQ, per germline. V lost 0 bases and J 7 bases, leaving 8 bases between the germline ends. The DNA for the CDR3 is TGCGCCAGCAGCTTGGGCGGGGAACAGCCCCAGCATTTT. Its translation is CASSLGGEQPQHF. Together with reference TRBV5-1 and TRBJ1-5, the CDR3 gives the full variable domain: KAGVTQTPRYLIKTRGQQVTLSCSPISGHRSVSWYQQTPGQGLQFLFEYFSETQRNKGNFPGRFSGRQFSNSRSEMNVSTLELGDSALYLCASSLGGEQPQHFGDGTRLSIL.

This CDR3 is CASSQEWALTRTEAFF. In nucleotides, the CDR3 is TGTGCCAGCAGCCAAGAGTGGGCGCTGACTCGGACTGAAGCTTTCTTT. The chain recombines TRBV14 with TRBJ1-1; no clear D. Germline V gene lookup returns CDR1 SGHDN and CDR2 FVKESK. The CDR3 is made up of 16 amino acids. Trimming removed 0 bases from V and 5 bases from J, with 16 bases in between.

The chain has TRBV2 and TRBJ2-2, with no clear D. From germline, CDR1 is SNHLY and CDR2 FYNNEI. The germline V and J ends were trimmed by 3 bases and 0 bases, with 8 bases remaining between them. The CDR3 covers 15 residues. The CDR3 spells CASSESAANTGELFF. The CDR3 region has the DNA TGTGCCAGCAGTGAGTCGGCAGCGAACACCGGGGAGCTGTTTTTT.

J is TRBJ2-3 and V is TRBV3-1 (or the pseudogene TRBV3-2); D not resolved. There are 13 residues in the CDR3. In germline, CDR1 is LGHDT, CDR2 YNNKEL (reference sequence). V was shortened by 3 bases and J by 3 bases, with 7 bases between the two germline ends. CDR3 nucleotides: TGTGCCAGCAGCCAGGACGGAACAGATACGCAGTATTTT. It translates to CASSQDGTDTQYF.

CDR3 DNA sequence: TGTGCCAGCACCGTGAGGACCGCGGAGACCCAGTACTTC. As protein: CASTVRTAETQYF. The rearrangement joins TRBV6-5 to TRBJ2-5; D gene unclear. This CDR3 is 13 amino acids long. Trimming removed 7 bases at V and 5 bases at J, with 14 bases between. CDR1 and CDR2 (germline): MNHEY, SVGAGI.

The CDR3 DNA reads as TGTGCCATCGGGGCGACAGGGGGGCCCAATGAGCAGTTCTTC. Encoded protein: CAIGATGGPNEQFF. This chain joins TRBV10-3 and TRBJ2-1; 9 bases map to TRBD1. V was clipped by 8 bases and J by 6 bases; unmatched bases: 8. CDR3 size: 14 residues. CDR1 and CDR2 from the germline V gene are ENHRY and SYGVKD.

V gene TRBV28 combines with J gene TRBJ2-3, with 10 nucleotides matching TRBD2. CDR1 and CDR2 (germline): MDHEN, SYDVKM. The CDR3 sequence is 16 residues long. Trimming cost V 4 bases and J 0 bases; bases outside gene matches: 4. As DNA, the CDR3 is TGTGCCAGCAGTTCAGCTAGCGGGGGCAGCACAGATACGCAGTATTTT. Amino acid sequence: CASSSASGGSTDTQYF.

CDR3 DNA: TGCGCCAGCAGCTTGCAGGGGGTTCGCTCTAATGAAAAACTGTTTTTT. It yields the protein CASSLQGVRSNEKLFF. The chain is built from TRBV5-1 and TRBJ1-4, with 7 positions matching TRBD1. Per the germline V gene, CDR1 is SGHRS and CDR2 is YFSETQ. The CDR3 length is 16 residues. V shed 1 base, J shed 3 bases, and the junction held 6 bases outside the gene matches.

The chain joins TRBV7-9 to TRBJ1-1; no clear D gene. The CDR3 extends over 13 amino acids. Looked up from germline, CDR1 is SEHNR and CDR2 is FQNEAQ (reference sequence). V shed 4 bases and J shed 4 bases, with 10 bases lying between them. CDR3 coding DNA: TGTGCCAGCAGCTATGTAGGCGGCACTGAAGCTTTCTTT. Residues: CASSYVGGTEAFF.